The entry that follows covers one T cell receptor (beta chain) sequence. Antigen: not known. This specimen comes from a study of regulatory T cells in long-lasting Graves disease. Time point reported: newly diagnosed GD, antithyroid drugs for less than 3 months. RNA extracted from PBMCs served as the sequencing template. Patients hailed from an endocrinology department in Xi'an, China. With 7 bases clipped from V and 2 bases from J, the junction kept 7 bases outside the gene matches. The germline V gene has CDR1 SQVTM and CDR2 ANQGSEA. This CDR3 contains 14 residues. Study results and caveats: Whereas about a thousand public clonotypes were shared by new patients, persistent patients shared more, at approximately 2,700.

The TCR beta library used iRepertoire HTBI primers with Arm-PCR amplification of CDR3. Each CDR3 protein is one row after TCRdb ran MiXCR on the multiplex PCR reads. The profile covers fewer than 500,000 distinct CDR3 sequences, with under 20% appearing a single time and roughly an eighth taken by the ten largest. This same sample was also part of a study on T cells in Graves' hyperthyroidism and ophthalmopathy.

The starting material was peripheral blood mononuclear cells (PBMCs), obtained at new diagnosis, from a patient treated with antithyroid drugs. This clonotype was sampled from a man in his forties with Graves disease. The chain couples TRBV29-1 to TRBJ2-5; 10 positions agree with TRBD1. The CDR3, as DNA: TGCAGCGCCTCGGGACAGGGGATACAAGAGACCCAGTACTTC. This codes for CSASGQGIQETQYF.